This T cell receptor (beta chain) was found in a study of early T cells in non-severe SARS-CoV-2 infection. This clonotype was detected a few times. TCRdb reprocessed the 5' RACE reads with MiXCR, giving one entry per CDR3 protein. The sample consists of over 25,000 distinct CDR3 sequences, around 7% of them appearing once. The CDR3 consists of 13 residues. The germline V gene has CDR1 SGHTA and CDR2 FQGNSA. V lost 2 bases and J lost 6, with 10 bases in between. Sequencing was carried out using whole blood. The sequence derives from an adult who was a healthcare worker with PCR-confirmed SARS-CoV-2 infection or an uninfected control (not recorded which). The chain combines TRBV7-2 with TRBJ1-1; D is ambiguous. The CDR3 is CASSLPEGAEAFF. CDR3 coding DNA: TGTGCCAGCAGCTTACCGGAGGGCGCTGAAGCTTTCTTT.